The clone carrying this TCR beta chain has just a few counts. Its antigen remains unknown. This specimen belongs to a study of T-cell reconstitution after alpha-beta-depleted transplantation in children. Unique molecular identifiers were incorporated during preparation of the TCRbeta library. TCRdb called the PCR reads again in MiXCR, with one record for every CDR3 protein. The sample includes hundreds of thousands of distinct CDR3 sequences, under 30% of them seen just once. Study-wide findings and caveats: One year post-transplant, T-cell counts and diversity were largely derived from T cells produced anew. Surviving recipient T cells and intrathymic progenitors accounted for some patients' high TCRbeta diversity at day 60. Alpha-beta T cells present about two months after transplant were reported to originate from several hundred expanded graft clones.

V was cut by 3 bases and J by 0 bases, with 12 bases left in between. In germline, CDR1 is SGHTA, CDR2 FQGNSA. This CDR3 is 15 amino acids long. The rearrangement links TRBV7-2 to TRBJ2-7, with D possibly being TRBD2 (6 bases). This TCR was recovered from a female patient aged 2-15 years who had a stem cell transplant for congenital amegakaryocytic thrombocytopenia, so the T cells may come from the graft donor. This specimen consisted of PBMCs, mostly from graft donor cells, obtained 360 days after TCRalphabeta/CD19-depleted stem cell transplant. The CDR3 DNA follows: TGTGCCAGCAGCTTTTCGCGGGGCAGCTCCTACGAGCAGTACTTC. Its protein product is CASSFSRGSSYEQYF.